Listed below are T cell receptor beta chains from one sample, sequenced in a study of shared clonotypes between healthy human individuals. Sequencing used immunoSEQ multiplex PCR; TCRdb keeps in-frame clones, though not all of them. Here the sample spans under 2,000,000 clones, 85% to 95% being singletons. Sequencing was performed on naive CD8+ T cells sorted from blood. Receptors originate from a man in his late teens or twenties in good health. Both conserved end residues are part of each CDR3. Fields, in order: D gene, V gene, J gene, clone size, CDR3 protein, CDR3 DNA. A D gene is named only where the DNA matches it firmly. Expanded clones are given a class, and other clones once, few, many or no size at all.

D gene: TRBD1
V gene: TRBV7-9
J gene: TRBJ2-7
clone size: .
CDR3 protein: CASSLYQGDYEQYF
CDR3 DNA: TGTGCCAGCAGCCTTTATCAGGGGGACTACGAGCAGTACTTC

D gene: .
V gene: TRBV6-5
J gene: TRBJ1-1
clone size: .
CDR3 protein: CASSYTGEGTEAFF
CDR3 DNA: TGTGCCAGCAGTTACACTGGGGAGGGCACTGAAGCTTTCTTT

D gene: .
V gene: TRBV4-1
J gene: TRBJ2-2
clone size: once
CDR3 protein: CASSQVIRTLDTGELFF
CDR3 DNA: TGCGCCAGCAGCCAAGTCATTCGGACATTGGACACCGGGGAGCTGTTTTTT

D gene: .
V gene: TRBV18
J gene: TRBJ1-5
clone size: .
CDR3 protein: CASSPPEGQPQHF
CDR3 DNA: TGTGCCAGCTCACCACCGGAGGGTCAGCCCCAGCATTTT

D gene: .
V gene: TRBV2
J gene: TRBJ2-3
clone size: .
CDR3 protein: CASSDRGATDTQYF
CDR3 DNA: TGTGCCAGCAGTGATCGGGGGGCCACAGATACGCAGTATTTT

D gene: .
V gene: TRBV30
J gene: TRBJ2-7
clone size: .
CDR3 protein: CAWTPGTLSYEQYF
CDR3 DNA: TGTGCCTGGACCCCAGGGACTTTATCCTACGAGCAGTACTTC

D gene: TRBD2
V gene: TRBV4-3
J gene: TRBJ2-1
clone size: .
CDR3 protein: CASSSLFDIFSGIYNEQFF
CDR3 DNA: TGCGCCAGCAGCTCGCTCTTTGACATCTTTAGCGGGATCTACAATGAGCAGTTCTTC

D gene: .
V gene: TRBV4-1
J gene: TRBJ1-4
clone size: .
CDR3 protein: CASSLIFGAYNEKLFF
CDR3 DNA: TGCGCCAGCAGCCTCATCTTCGGGGCTTATAATGAAAAACTGTTTTTT

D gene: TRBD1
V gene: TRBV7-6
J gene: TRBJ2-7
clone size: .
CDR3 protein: CASSLGQGGGYEQYF
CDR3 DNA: TGTGCCAGCAGCTTAGGTCAAGGGGGCGGGTACGAGCAGTACTTC

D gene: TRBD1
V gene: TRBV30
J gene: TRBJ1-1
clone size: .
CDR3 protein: CASHARGRKGTEAFF
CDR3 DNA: TGTGCCTCCCATGCAAGGGGGCGCAAAGGCACTGAAGCTTTCTTT